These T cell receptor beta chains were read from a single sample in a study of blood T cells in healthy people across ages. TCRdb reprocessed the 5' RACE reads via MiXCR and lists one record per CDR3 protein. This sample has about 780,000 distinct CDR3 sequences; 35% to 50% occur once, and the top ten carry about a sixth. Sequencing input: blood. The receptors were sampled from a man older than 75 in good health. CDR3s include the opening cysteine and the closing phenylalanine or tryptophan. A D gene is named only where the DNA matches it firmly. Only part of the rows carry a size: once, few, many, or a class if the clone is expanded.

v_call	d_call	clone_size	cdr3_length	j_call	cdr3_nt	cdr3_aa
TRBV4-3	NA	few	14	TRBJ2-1	TGCGCCAGCAGCCAAGATTTATATCGAAGTGAGCAGTTCTTC	CASSQDLYRSEQFF
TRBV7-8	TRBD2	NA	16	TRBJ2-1	TGTGCCAGCAGCTTATTGCGGGGAGGGCCGGGTAATGAGCAGTTCTTC	CASSLLRGGPGNEQFF
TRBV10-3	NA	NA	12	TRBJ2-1	TGTGCCATCAGGGAACGAGAAAATGAGCAGTTCTTC	CAIRERENEQFF
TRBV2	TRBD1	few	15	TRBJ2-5	TGTGCCAGCAACCGGGACAGGGGAGTACAAGAGACCCAGTACTTC	CASNRDRGVQETQYF
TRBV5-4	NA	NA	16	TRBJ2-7	TGTGCCAGCAGCCGCATTCCCGGTCCCGCAGGGAACGAGCAGTACTTC	CASSRIPGPAGNEQYF
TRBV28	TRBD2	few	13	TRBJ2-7	TGTGCCAGCATACTTAGCGGGAGTCGCGAGCAGTACTTC	CASILSGSREQYF
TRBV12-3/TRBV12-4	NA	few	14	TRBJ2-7	TGTGCCAGCGGCCGGGCTCTCCCGTACAATGAGCAGTACTTC	CASGRALPYNEQYF
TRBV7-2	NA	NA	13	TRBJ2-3	TGTGCCAGCAGCTTCAGTGCGGGAGATACGCAGTATTTT	CASSFSAGDTQYF
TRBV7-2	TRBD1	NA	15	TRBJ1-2	TGTGCCAGCAGTCTGTCCACGACAGGGGGCTGTGGCTACACCTTC	CASSLSTTGGCGYTF
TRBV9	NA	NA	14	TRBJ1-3	TGTGCCAGCAGCACTCAGCAGGGGCGAAACACCATATATTTT	CASSTQQGRNTIYF
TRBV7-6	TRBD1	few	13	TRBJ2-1	TGTGCCAGCAGCCCTAGGGGGCCCAATGAGCAGTTCTTC	CASSPRGPNEQFF
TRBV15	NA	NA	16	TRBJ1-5	TGTGCCACCAGCAGAGTTGGCACGGCTGGGTATCAGCCCCAGCATTTT	CATSRVGTAGYQPQHF
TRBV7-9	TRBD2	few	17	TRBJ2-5	TGTGCCAGCAGCTTAGGGGTAGCGGGGGCTCGGCCGGAGACCCAGTACTTC	CASSLGVAGARPETQYF
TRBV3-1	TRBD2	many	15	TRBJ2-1	TGTGCCAGCAGCCAGGGGGCTAGCGGGGGTATTGAGCAGTTCTTC	CASSQGASGGIEQFF
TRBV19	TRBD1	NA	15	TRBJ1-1	TGTGCCAGTAGTTTAAGGGCAGGGGGGTACACTGAAGCTTTCTTT	CASSLRAGGYTEAFF
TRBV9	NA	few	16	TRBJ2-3	TGTGCCAGCAGCGTAGCTGGGACTGGGAGCGGGTTTACGCAGTATTTT	CASSVAGTGSGFTQYF
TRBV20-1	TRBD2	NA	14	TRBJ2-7	TGCAGTGCTAGGGCGAGTGTAGCGGGAGGGACTCAGTACTTC	CSARASVAGGTQYF
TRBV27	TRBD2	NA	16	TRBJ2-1	TGTGCCAGCAGACCCCGGACTAGCGGGGGCCGGATTGAGCAGTTCTTC	CASRPRTSGGRIEQFF
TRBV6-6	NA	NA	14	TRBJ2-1	TGTGCCAGCATTCCCTCGGGAAGGGGGAGGGAGCAGTTCTTC	CASIPSGRGREQFF
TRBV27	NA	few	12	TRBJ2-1	TGTGCCAGCAGTTTAAGCGGGTATGAGCAGTTCTTC	CASSLSGYEQFF
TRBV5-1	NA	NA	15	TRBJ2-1	TGCGCCAGCAGCCCGGGACGAGCGCCTTACAATGAGCAGTTCTTC	CASSPGRAPYNEQFF
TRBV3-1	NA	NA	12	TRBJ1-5	TGTGCCAGCAGCCAACCCGATCAGCCCCAGCATTTT	CASSQPDQPQHF
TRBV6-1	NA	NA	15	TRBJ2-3	TGTGCCAGCAGTGAAGCGGGGGCCCCAGAGGATACGCAGTATTTT	CASSEAGAPEDTQYF
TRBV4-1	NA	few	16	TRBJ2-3	TGCGCCAGCAGCGACCTCCGGGTCTCCTCCTTAGATACGCAGTATTTT	CASSDLRVSSLDTQYF
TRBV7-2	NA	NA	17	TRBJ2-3	TGTGCCAGCAGCCCACGGGGCGGTACTGGGAACACAGATACGCAGTATTTT	CASSPRGGTGNTDTQYF
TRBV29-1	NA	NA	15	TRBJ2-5	TGCAGCGTTGAAACCACCGGGACAAGGAAAGAGACCCAGTACTTC	CSVETTGTRKETQYF
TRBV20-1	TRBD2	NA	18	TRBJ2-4	TGCAGTGCTGAATCGGCTAGCGGTACACCTTTAGCCAAAAACATTCAGTACTTC	CSAESASGTPLAKNIQYF
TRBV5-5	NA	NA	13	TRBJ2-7	TGTGCCAGCAGCTTGACGGCAGGCTACGAGCAGTACTTC	CASSLTAGYEQYF
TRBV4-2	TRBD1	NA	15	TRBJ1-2	TGTGCCAGCAGCCAAGTCGGGCAGGGGGCGGGAGGCTACACCTTC	CASSQVGQGAGGYTF
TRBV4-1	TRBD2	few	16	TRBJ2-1	TGCGCCAGCAGCCAAGAACTAGCGAGCTCCTACAATGAGCAGTTCTTC	CASSQELASSYNEQFF
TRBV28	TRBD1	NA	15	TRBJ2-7	TGTGCCAGCAGCCCCGGGACAGTCCTTACCTACGAGCAGTACTTC	CASSPGTVLTYEQYF
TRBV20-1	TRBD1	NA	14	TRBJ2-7	TGCAGTGCAGACGACGGACAGGGCCCATGGGAGCAGTACTTC	CSADDGQGPWEQYF
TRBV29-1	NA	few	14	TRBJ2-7	TGCAGCGTTCAGTCTAGCGCCCCACCCTACGAGCAGTACTTC	CSVQSSAPPYEQYF
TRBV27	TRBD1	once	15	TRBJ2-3	TGTGCCAGCAGCGAGAGGCAGGGGGTCGCAGATACGCAGTATTTT	CASSERQGVADTQYF
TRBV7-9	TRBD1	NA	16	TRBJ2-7	TGTGCCAGCAGCCAGGGACAGTCCAACCTCATCTACGAGCAGTACTTC	CASSQGQSNLIYEQYF
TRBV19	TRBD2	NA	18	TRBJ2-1	TGTGCCAGTAGTAAATCAGGGGTAGCGGGAGGTATGAGGGATGAGCAGTTCTTC	CASSKSGVAGGMRDEQFF